A single sample gave rise to the 27 T cell receptor beta chains below, sequenced in a study of cytomegalovirus exposure and HLA in healthy donors. Generated by immunoSEQ multiplex PCR, the TCRdb table keeps only in-frame clones and is missing some. The sample shows approximately 220,000 clones, approximately 90% of them seen only once. Material for sequencing was PBMCs. Receptors were obtained from a man aged 18 to 29 in good health and CMV-seronegative.

This sequence joins TRBV4-2 and TRBJ2-7, with TRBD2 matching 7 bases. Germline lookup yields CDR1 LGHNA and CDR2 YNFKEQ. V gave up 1 base and J gave up 2 bases; unmatched junction bases: 5. The length of the CDR3 is 15 residues. CDR3 in amino acids: CASSQGLADAYEQYF. The CDR3 DNA sequence: TGTGCCAGCAGCCAAGGGCTAGCGGATGCCTACGAGCAGTACTTC.

This rearrangement joins TRBV27 to TRBJ2-6, with D tentatively TRBD2 (6 bases). V was clipped by 7 bases and J by 1 base, with 20 bases between them. Germline V gives CDR1 MNHEY, CDR2 SMNVEV (reference sequence). This CDR3 spans 18 amino acids. CDR3 coding DNA: TGTGCCAGCACCGGGTTGCGGGGCCTGGGTTCTGGGGCCAACGTCCTGACTTTC. Its protein product is CASTGLRGLGSGANVLTF.

The chain uses TRBV4-3 and TRBJ2-7; a weak D match, TRBD1 (5 bases). Trimming removed 3 bases at V and 6 bases at J, with 12 bases between. The CDR3 contains 13 residues. Germline CDR1 and CDR2: LGHNA and YSLEER. The CDR3 region has the DNA TGCGCCAGCAGCCAGACTGAGACAGCCGAGCAGTACTTC. This gives the protein CASSQTETAEQYF.

The chain uses TRBV20-1 and TRBJ2-1; no definite D call. Germline V gives CDR1 DFQATT, CDR2 SNEGSKA (reference sequence). This CDR3 is 10 amino acids long. Trimming took off 5 bases at V and 6 bases at J, with 5 bases between the two ends. CDR3 amino acids: CSAVANEQFF. The CDR3 region has the DNA TGCAGTGCTGTAGCCAATGAGCAGTTCTTC.

Only a few counts were recorded for this clone. The J gene is TRBJ1-5, the V gene TRBV27; D uncertain. Germline V gene data show CDR1 as MNHEY and CDR2 as SMNVEV (reference sequence). This CDR3 has 13 amino acids. Trimming cost V 4 bases and J 9 bases, with 13 bases left between them. The CDR3 loop is CASSSPGAGPQHF. CDR3 in DNA: TGTGCCAGCAGTTCCCCAGGTGCTGGGCCCCAGCATTTT.

The chain employs TRBV9 and TRBJ2-7; TRBD2 aligns across 13 bases. The trim removed 2 bases at V and 3 bases at J, leaving 8 bases unmatched. The CDR3 covers 17 residues. The germline V gene has CDR1 SGDLS and CDR2 YYNGEE. CDR3 nucleotide sequence: TGTGCCAGCAGCGTGTCATTCGGACTAGCGGGGGTCTACGAGCAGTACTTC. It is translated as CASSVSFGLAGVYEQYF.

Concerning this clone: One end of the junction fails to match germline, which may point to a read error. The sample holds other DNA sequences that translate to the same CDR3. The CDR3, as DNA: TGCAGCGGCCTACAGGGGGCAAACACTGAAGCCTTCTTT. Amino acid sequence: CSGLQGANTEAFF. V usage is TRBV29-1 and J usage is TRBJ1-1; 9 nucleotides line up with TRBD1. Germline assignment: CDR1 SQVTM and CDR2 ANQGSEA. The CDR3 spans 13 residues.

This clone showed up just once. The gene calls are TRBV4-1 and TRBJ2-7, with 8 bases that match TRBD1. Per germline, CDR1 MGHRA and CDR2 YSYEKL. CDR3 length: 12 amino acids. V was pared by 9 bases and J by 2 bases, with 3 bases of the junction left unmatched. This CDR3 is CARSDRAYEQYF. The CDR3 DNA follows: TGCGCCAGGTCGGACAGGGCCTACGAGCAGTACTTC.

This rearrangement joins TRBV5-1 to TRBJ2-3; TRBD2 matches 7 bases. V lost 0 bases to trimming and J lost 2 bases; unmatched junction nucleotides: 6. The CDR3 loop spans 16 amino acids. The germline gives CDR1 SGHRS, CDR2 YFSETQ. This chain's CDR3 is CASSLVGGGPTDTQYF. The CDR3 bases are TGCGCCAGCAGCTTGGTCGGCGGGGGTCCCACAGATACGCAGTATTTT.

The V call is TRBV6-5, the J call TRBJ1-5; D is unclear. This CDR3 has 15 residues. Trimming took 5 bases from V and 0 from J, leaving 11 bases between them. Germline CDR1 and CDR2: MNHEY and SVGAGI. CDR3 sequence: CASSPLDDSNQPQHF. The CDR3 DNA is TGTGCCAGCAGTCCACTAGATGATAGCAATCAGCCCCAGCATTTT.

The rearrangement links TRBV7-2 to TRBJ1-2; TRBD1 aligns across 9 bases. Germline V gives CDR1 SGHTA, CDR2 FQGNSA. CDR3 size: 14 residues. V trimming: 4 bases; J trimming: 2 bases; junction bases outside the gene matches: 2. In nucleotides, the CDR3 is TGTGCCAGCAGCTCAGGACAGGGGAACTATGGCTACACCTTC. Amino acid sequence: CASSSGQGNYGYTF.

V is TRBV27 and J is TRBJ2-2; 7 bases agree with TRBD2. The CDR3 covers 13 residues. V trimming: 2 bases; J trimming: 6 bases; junction bases outside the gene matches: 0. CDR1 and CDR2 (germline): MNHEY, SMNVEV (reference sequence). The CDR3 DNA sequence: TGTGCCAGCAGTTTAGCGGGGGCCGGGGAGCTGTTTTTT. Protein sequence: CASSLAGAGELFF.

This sequence joins TRBV5-4 and TRBJ2-3; a weak D match, TRBD1 (6 bases). Germline CDR1 is SGHNT and CDR2 is YYREEE (reference sequence). V was trimmed by 2 bases and J by 1 base, leaving 8 bases between them. The CDR3 loop spans 14 amino acids. CDR3 sequence reads: CASSFPGGTDTQYF. The CDR3 nucleotides are TGTGCCAGCAGCTTCCCAGGGGGCACAGATACGCAGTATTTT.

This sequence joins TRBV25-1 and TRBJ2-7; 8 bases agree with TRBD2. The CDR3 spans 15 residues. The germline V gene has CDR1 MGHDK and CDR2 SYGVNS. Trimming removed 4 bases from V and 3 bases from J; junction bases left unmatched: 8. CDR3 region: CASSGEGGRLYEQYF. The CDR3 nucleotides are TGTGCCAGCAGTGGCGAGGGCGGGAGGCTCTACGAGCAGTACTTC.

This clone was seen a handful of times. The rearrangement joins TRBV5-6 to TRBJ1-5; D remains unclear. This CDR3 region has 12 residues. Germline V gene data show CDR1 as SGHDT and CDR2 as YYEEEE. V was clipped by 1 base and J by 5 bases, with 4 bases between them. The CDR3, as DNA: TGTGCCAGCAGCTTGTTCGATCAGCCCCAGCATTTT. Translated, it gives CASSLFDQPQHF.

The chain joins TRBV6-1 to TRBJ2-5, with D possibly matching TRBD2 (6 bases). The CDR3 has 15 amino acids. Trimming took off 5 bases at V and 2 bases at J, with 15 bases between the two ends. The germline CDR1 and CDR2 sequences are MNHNS and SASEGT. The CDR3 is CASSKLSGLQETQYF. In nucleotides, the CDR3 is TGTGCCAGCAGTAAACTTTCGGGACTGCAAGAGACCCAGTACTTC.

The chain is built from TRBV5-4 and TRBJ2-1; D perhaps matches TRBD2 (6 bases). The CDR3 runs to 11 residues. V dropped 2 bases and J dropped 12 bases, with 9 bases sitting between them. Germline CDR1 reads SGHNT; CDR2 reads YYREEE (reference sequence). CDR3 in DNA: TGTGCCAGCAGCTTTGGGCGGGGGCAGTTCTTC. Translated: CASSFGRGQFF.

This clone was seen a few times. The chain couples TRBV29-1 to TRBJ2-7; the D gene is possibly TRBD1 (5 bases). The CDR3 consists of 13 residues. Per germline, CDR1 SQVTM and CDR2 ANQGSEA. The V and J ends lost 4 bases and 6 bases respectively, with 16 bases between them. The CDR3 DNA sequence: TGCAGCGTTGTCGACAGTCTTATCCCCGAGCAGTACTTC. It specifies CSVVDSLIPEQYF.

V gene TRBV5-1 combines with J gene TRBJ2-6; a weak D match, TRBD1 (6 bases). Trimming removed 1 base from V and 0 bases from J, with 8 bases in between. The CDR3 consists of 16 residues. The germline CDR1 and CDR2 sequences are SGHRS and YFSETQ. This chain's CDR3 is CASSLQGSSGANVLTF. In nucleotides, the CDR3 is TGCGCCAGCAGCTTGCAGGGGAGCTCTGGGGCCAACGTCCTGACTTTC.

This chain links TRBV27 with TRBJ1-1; D call uncertain. Trimming shortened V by 0 bases and J by 3 bases, and 11 bases separated the two germline ends. The CDR3 covers 15 residues. Germline CDR1 MNHEY, CDR2 SMNVEV (reference sequence). DNA of the CDR3: TGTGCCAGCAGTTTATCTATGGGCCTTTACACTGAAGCTTTCTTT. As protein: CASSLSMGLYTEAFF.

CDR3 in DNA: TGTGCCAGCAGTAACACCCAAACCTACGAGCAGTACTTC. It codes for CASSNTQTYEQYF. The chain is built from TRBV28 and TRBJ2-7, with D hard to call. V lost 5 bases, J lost 2 bases, and 10 bases lay in between. The CDR3 consists of 13 residues. Germline V CDR1 and CDR2: MDHEN, SYDVKM.

The chain uses TRBV29-1 and TRBJ2-2, with TRBD2 as a possible D gene (5 bases). Germline-derived CDR1 and CDR2 are SQVTM and ANQGSEA. The CDR3 contains 14 residues. V lost 6 bases, J lost 1 base, and 12 bases lay in between. CDR3 protein: CSVGWAGNTGELFF. For the CDR3, the DNA is TGCAGCGTGGGCTGGGCGGGGAACACCGGGGAGCTGTTTTTT.

The chain couples TRBV28 to TRBJ2-7; a possible D gene is TRBD2 (6 bases). The CDR3 totals 12 residues. Germline V gene lookup returns CDR1 MDHEN and CDR2 SYDVKM. V was trimmed by 3 bases and J by 9 bases, leaving 12 bases between them. The CDR3 spells CASSLGSGRQYF. The DNA of the CDR3 is TGTGCCAGCAGTTTGGGTAGCGGTAGGCAGTACTTC. Based on the CDR3 plus reference TRBV28 and TRBJ2-7, the full variable domain is DVKVTQSSRYLVKRTGEKVFLECVQDMDHENMFWYRQDPGLGLRLIYFSYDVKMKEKGDIPEGYSVSREKKERFSLILESASTNQTSMYLCASSLGSGRQYFGPGTRLTVT.

The chain has TRBV5-1 and TRBJ1-6; D call uncertain. Trimming took 0 bases from V and 9 from J, leaving 10 bases between them. Germline lookup yields CDR1 SGHRS and CDR2 YFSETQ. The CDR3 is 14 residues long. CDR3 region: CASSLEAEVSPLHF. The CDR3 DNA is TGCGCCAGCAGCTTGGAGGCGGAAGTTTCACCCCTCCACTTT.

The chain combines TRBV5-4 with TRBJ2-7, with D perhaps matching TRBD2 (6 bases). Trimming removed 4 bases from V and 2 bases from J, with 13 bases in between. CDR1 SGHNT and CDR2 YYREEE come from the germline V gene (reference sequence). This CDR3 comprises 14 residues. The CDR3 spells CASSTREYPYEQYF. CDR3 coding DNA: TGTGCCAGCAGCACCCGGGAGTACCCCTACGAGCAGTACTTC.

The chain is built from TRBV28 and TRBJ1-2; D perhaps matches TRBD1 (6 bases). The germline gives CDR1 MDHEN, CDR2 SYDVKM. V was cut by 6 bases and J by 7 bases, with 15 bases left in between. This CDR3 region has 13 residues. CDR3 nucleotides: TGTGCCAGCAGATGGACAGAGCAGGTTGGCTACACCTTC. Translation: CASRWTEQVGYTF.

V and J are TRBV5-4 and TRBJ2-5, with D possibly being TRBD1 (5 bases). The length of the CDR3 is 13 residues. Germline V gene data show CDR1 as SGHNT and CDR2 as YYREEE (reference sequence). Trimming took 4 bases from V and 3 from J, leaving 10 bases between them. The CDR3 here is CASSQDSKETQYF. The CDR3, as DNA: TGTGCCAGCAGCCAAGACAGTAAAGAGACCCAGTACTTC.